Each of the 29 T cell receptor beta chains below was sequenced from the same sample in a study of T cell changes during pregnancy in multiple sclerosis. Using immunoSEQ multiplex PCR, the repertoire was profiled, and TCRdb retains in-frame clones only, with some absent. Altogether roughly 90,000 clones are present, approximately 90% being singletons, with the ten largest covering under 2%. Specimen: peripheral blood, collected in the first trimester of pregnancy. Receptor source: a female donor in good health, enrolled as a control in a pregnancy study.

CDR3 in amino acids: CASSQGTPVNQPQHF. CDR3 DNA: TGCGCCAGCAGCCAAGGTACGCCAGTAAATCAGCCCCAGCATTTT. The chain carries TRBV4-3 and TRBJ1-5; D is undetermined. Looked up from germline, CDR1 is LGHNA and CDR2 is YSLEER. This CDR3 contains 15 residues. V lost 1 base to trimming and J lost 4 bases, with 11 bases between them.

The chain recombines TRBV6-1 with TRBJ1-5, with D maybe TRBD1 (5 bases). The CDR3 length is 13 residues. The germline V gene has CDR1 MNHNS and CDR2 SASEGT. V lost 8 bases, J lost 4 bases, and 12 bases lay in between. CDR3 sequence: CASGPRGNQPQHF. CDR3 nucleotide sequence: TGTGCCAGCGGCCCCCGGGGGAATCAGCCCCAGCATTTT.

The CDR3 is CASSPRGGNQPQHF. CDR3 coding DNA: TGTGCCAGCAGCCCGAGGGGGGGGAATCAGCCCCAGCATTTT. This chain joins TRBV7-9 and TRBJ1-5; weak D call: TRBD1 (6 bases). The CDR3 extends over 14 amino acids. The ends were cut back, 5 bases at V and 4 bases at J, with 12 bases in the middle. The germline V gene encodes CDR1 SEHNR and CDR2 FQNEAQ (reference sequence). The full variable domain, with the rest looked up from reference TRBV7-9 and TRBJ1-5, is DTGVSQNPRHKITKRGQNVTFRCDPISEHNRLYWYRQTLGQGPEFLTYFQNEAQLEKSRLLSDRFSAERPKGSFSTLEIQRTEQGDSAMYLCASSPRGGNQPQHFGDGTRLSIL.

This clone was recorded once. This chain uses TRBV30 with TRBJ2-2; the D is unclear. The germline V gene encodes CDR1 GTSNPN and CDR2 SVGIG (reference sequence). The ends were cut back, 0 bases at V and 1 base at J, with 6 bases in the middle. The CDR3 runs 14 residues. The CDR3 region is CAWSVQKNTGELFF. In DNA form, the CDR3 reads TGTGCCTGGAGTGTACAGAAGAACACCGGGGAGCTGTTTTTT.

The gene calls are TRBV19 and TRBJ1-5; tentatively, D is TRBD1 (5 bases). This CDR3 region has 15 residues. The germline gives CDR1 LNHDA, CDR2 SQIVND (reference sequence). V was clipped by 8 bases and J by 2 bases, with 16 bases between them. CDR3 nucleotide sequence: TGTGCCAGTGCCATAGGCAGGGCAGGCAATCAGCCCCAGCATTTT. Translated: CASAIGRAGNQPQHF. The complete variable domain, with remaining parts taken from reference TRBV19 and TRBJ1-5, reads DGGITQSPKYLFRKEGQNVTLSCEQNLNHDAMYWYRQDPGQGLRLIYYSQIVNDFQKGDIAEGYSVSREKKESFPLTVTSAQKNPTAFYLCASAIGRAGNQPQHFGDGTRLSIL.

The chain links TRBV2 to TRBJ2-2; 13 bases line up with TRBD2. The CDR3 spans 17 residues. From germline, CDR1 is SNHLY and CDR2 FYNNEI. With 1 base clipped from V and 2 bases from J, the junction kept 1 base outside the gene matches. Written as DNA, the CDR3 is TGTGCCAGCAGTGAAGGGACTAGCGGGGGAAACACCGGGGAGCTGTTTTTT. It is translated as CASSEGTSGGNTGELFF.

The chain is built from TRBV4-3 and TRBJ1-2, with 7 bases aligning to TRBD1. Looked up from germline, CDR1 is LGHNA and CDR2 is YSLEER. The CDR3 has 16 amino acids. The trim removed 0 bases at V and 4 bases at J, leaving 8 bases unmatched. CDR3 DNA sequence: TGCGCCAGCAGCCAAGATAGGGGACAGACTCCCTATGGCTACACCTTC. It is translated as CASSQDRGQTPYGYTF.

This clone was observed once. The chain carries TRBV6-6 and TRBJ1-1; D perhaps matches TRBD1 (5 bases). The germline V and J ends were trimmed by 0 bases and 8 bases, with 16 bases remaining between them. Germline V CDR1 and CDR2: MNHNY, SVGAGI (reference sequence). The CDR3 is 15 residues long. The CDR3 reads CASSYSRGTRNEAFF. The DNA of the CDR3 is TGTGCCAGCAGTTACTCGAGAGGGACTCGTAACGAAGCTTTCTTT.

The rearrangement links TRBV2 to TRBJ1-5; 7 bases map to TRBD1. Unmatched junction bases numbered 16, after V lost 7 bases and J lost 1 base. There are 18 residues in the CDR3. Germline V gives CDR1 SNHLY, CDR2 FYNNEI. The DNA of the CDR3 is TGTGCCAGCAATTCGGACGGGACAGTGGTAGGAAGCAATCAGCCCCAGCATTTT. Its translation is CASNSDGTVVGSNQPQHF.

The V and J genes are TRBV5-1 and TRBJ1-4; weak D call: TRBD1 (6 bases). Germline assignment: CDR1 SGHRS and CDR2 YFSETQ. With 3 bases removed from V and 8 bases from J, the gap between germline ends came to 11 bases. The CDR3 has 13 residues. The CDR3 sequence: CASSSGVLEKLFF. CDR3 DNA sequence: TGCGCCAGCAGCTCAGGGGTGTTGGAAAAACTGTTTTTT.

This clone was seen just once. V is TRBV18 and J is TRBJ2-7; TRBD1 might be the D (7 bases). Trimming shortened V by 4 bases and J by 7 bases, and 17 bases separated the two germline ends. The CDR3 totals 14 residues. Germline CDR1 is KGHSH and CDR2 is LQKENI. The CDR3 DNA sequence: TGTGCCAGCTCACGAAAGGAGGGGGCGCGGGAGCAGTACTTC. Residues: CASSRKEGAREQYF.

The V gene is TRBV28, the J gene TRBJ1-2; 10 nucleotides match TRBD1. The V gene end was trimmed by 3 bases and the J gene end by 4 bases; junction bases not matched to a gene: 2. The germline CDR1 and CDR2 sequences are MDHEN and SYDVKM. The CDR3 covers 14 residues. Here the CDR3 DNA reads TGTGCCAGCAGTTTGCGACAGGGGGCCTATGGCTACACCTTC. Translation gives CASSLRQGAYGYTF.

The chain combines TRBV18 with TRBJ1-5, with unresolved D. V gave up 3 bases and J gave up 4 bases, with 16 bases separating them. Germline CDR1 is KGHSH and CDR2 is LQKENI. There are 16 residues in the CDR3. DNA of the CDR3: TGTGCCAGCTCACCTTCGGGGAACCAAGGGAATCAGCCCCAGCATTTT. Amino acids: CASSPSGNQGNQPQHF.

This rearrangement joins TRBV11-2 to TRBJ1-2; D not certain. V was trimmed by 5 bases and J by 1 base, leaving 8 bases between them. CDR3 length: 13 amino acids. Germline CDR1 and CDR2: SGHAT and FQNNGV. DNA for the CDR3: TGTGCCAGCAGCCCCGGGAGTAACTATGGCTACACCTTC. It translates to CASSPGSNYGYTF.

The gene calls are TRBV5-6 and TRBJ2-7; 8 bases are a match to TRBD2. The germline gives CDR1 SGHDT, CDR2 YYEEEE. CDR3 length: 14 residues. V shed 1 base, J shed 2 bases, and the junction held 2 bases outside the gene matches. CDR3 amino acids: CASSLRGGPYEQYF. CDR3 coding DNA: TGTGCCAGCAGCTTGCGGGGGGGGCCCTACGAGCAGTACTTC.

The chain has TRBV6-4 and TRBJ2-5; D is undetermined. The germline gives CDR1 MRHNA, CDR2 SNTAGT. The CDR3 is 13 residues long. Trimming cost V 4 bases and J 0 bases, with 6 bases left between them. The CDR3 loop is CASSVSYQETQYF. In DNA form, the CDR3 reads TGTGCCAGCAGTGTGTCATACCAAGAGACCCAGTACTTC.

This CDR3 is CASSPGGIGNQPQHF. Written as DNA, the CDR3 is TGTGCCAGCTCACCAGGGGGCATTGGAAATCAGCCCCAGCATTTT. V and J are TRBV18 and TRBJ1-5; a weak D match, TRBD1 (6 bases). Trimming cost V 2 bases and J 4 bases, with 12 bases left between them. The CDR3 has 15 amino acids. Germline V gene data show CDR1 as KGHSH and CDR2 as LQKENI.

Notes on this clone: Distinct nucleotide sequences in the sample also encode this CDR3. The chain uses TRBV6-5 and TRBJ2-3, with TRBD2 identical over 8 bases. Germline values: CDR1 MNHEY, CDR2 SVGAGI. This CDR3 spans 15 amino acids. V trimming: 2 bases; J trimming: 2 bases; junction bases outside the gene matches: 3. CDR3 residues: CASSYSGGNTDTQYF. The CDR3 nucleotides read TGTGCCAGCAGTTACAGCGGGGGTAACACAGATACGCAGTATTTT.

As concerns this clone: Other nucleotide sequences from this sample produce the same CDR3. The chain carries TRBV7-2 and TRBJ2-3, with D tentatively TRBD2 (6 bases). The CDR3 has 15 amino acids. Trimming took off 1 base at V and 1 base at J, with 9 bases between the two ends. Germline V gives CDR1 SGHTA, CDR2 FQGNSA. This CDR3 reads CASSLDGGGTDTQYF. The CDR3 nucleotides read TGTGCCAGCAGCTTAGATGGCGGGGGCACAGATACGCAGTATTTT.

The chain combines TRBV14 with TRBJ1-1; TRBD1 is a possible D gene (5 bases). Germline lookup yields CDR1 SGHDN and CDR2 FVKESK. Trimming stripped 0 bases from V and 4 bases from J, with 6 bases between. The CDR3 is made up of 13 amino acids. CDR3 protein: CASSQEGPTEAFF. In DNA, the CDR3 is TGTGCCAGCAGCCAAGAGGGGCCCACTGAAGCTTTCTTT.

The rearrangement joins TRBV9 to TRBJ2-3; D call uncertain. Germline V lookup: CDR1 SGDLS, CDR2 YYNGEE. The CDR3 runs 16 residues. V lost 2 bases and J 6 bases, leaving 19 bases between the germline ends. CDR3 sequence (DNA): TGTGCCAGCAGCGTGAGGCCGACTGAAGCTACGGATACGCAGTATTTT. Protein: CASSVRPTEATDTQYF.

The genes are TRBV18 and TRBJ1-1; maybe TRBD1 (5 bases). The V and J ends lost 0 bases and 10 bases respectively, with 9 bases between them. The CDR3 totals 12 residues. Germline V gives CDR1 KGHSH, CDR2 LQKENI. The CDR3 sequence: CASSPPSGGAFF. CDR3 in DNA: TGTGCCAGCTCACCACCCTCCGGGGGAGCTTTCTTT.

The chain has TRBV7-9 and TRBJ1-2, with 7 bases aligning to TRBD1. Unmatched junction bases numbered 11, after V lost 5 bases and J lost 5 bases. The CDR3 totals 15 residues. The germline V gene has CDR1 SEHNR and CDR2 FQNEAQ (reference sequence). The CDR3 loop is CASSPTGAVYYGYTF. The CDR3 nucleotides are TGTGCCAGCAGCCCCACAGGGGCAGTTTATTATGGCTACACCTTC.

This clone came up once. The rearrangement joins TRBV5-1 to TRBJ2-6; unclear D gene. Germline CDR1 is SGHRS and CDR2 is YFSETQ. CDR3 length: 14 amino acids. Trimming removed 1 base at V and 4 bases at J, with 6 bases between. CDR3 protein: CASSLNLGANVLTF. The CDR3 region has the DNA TGCGCCAGCAGCTTGAATCTGGGGGCCAACGTCCTGACTTTC. Full variable domain (remainder filled in from reference TRBV5-1 and TRBJ2-6): KAGVTQTPRYLIKTRGQQVTLSCSPISGHRSVSWYQQTPGQGLQFLFEYFSETQRNKGNFPGRFSGRQFSNSRSEMNVSTLELGDSALYLCASSLNLGANVLTFGAGSRLTVL.

This clone was seen a few times. One junction end disagrees with the germline gene, perhaps due to a read error. J is TRBJ1-5 and V is TRBV7-7; D unresolved. The CDR3 runs 13 residues. Germline loops: CDR1 SSHAT, CDR2 FNYEAQ (reference sequence). In nucleotides, the CDR3 is TGTGCTAGCAGCTTAGATGTAAATCAGCCCCAGCATTTT. Residues: CASSLDVNQPQHF.

The chain links TRBV5-6 to TRBJ1-1, with a possible D match to TRBD1 (5 bases). The CDR3 has 15 amino acids. Germline V CDR1 and CDR2: SGHDT, YYEEEE. The V end was cut by 2 bases, the J end by 2 bases, with 13 bases between. The CDR3 DNA follows: TGTGCCAGCAGCTTCGGGAGGGGCCTAAACACTGAAGCTTTCTTT. Encoded protein: CASSFGRGLNTEAFF.

This clone has just one count. J is TRBJ1-2 and V is TRBV6-6, with a weak D call TRBD1 (6 bases). Trimming took off 8 bases at V and 6 bases at J, with 13 bases between the two ends. The germline V gene has CDR1 MNHNY and CDR2 SVGAGI (reference sequence). This CDR3 comprises 12 residues. CDR3 sequence: CASEGVANGYTF. DNA for the CDR3: TGTGCCAGCGAGGGGGTGGCTAATGGCTACACCTTC.

The chain is built from TRBV7-9 and TRBJ1-6, with a weak D call TRBD1 (5 bases). Trimming left V 0 bases short and J 7 bases short, with 10 bases between. This CDR3 region has 15 residues. From germline, CDR1 is SEHNR and CDR2 FQNEAQ (reference sequence). Here the CDR3 DNA reads TGTGCCAGCAGCTTAGCCGGGGGGAACAATTCACCCCTCCACTTT. It yields the protein CASSLAGGNNSPLHF.

The chain is built from TRBV7-3 and TRBJ2-3, with 12 bases lining up with TRBD2. The CDR3 has 18 amino acids. Germline loops: CDR1 SGHTA, CDR2 FQGTGA. V lost 0 bases, J lost 0 bases, and 4 bases stayed unmatched. CDR3 nucleotides: TGTGCCAGCAGCTTAACGGCTAGCGGGGGGGGTAGCACAGATACGCAGTATTTT. It yields the protein CASSLTASGGGSTDTQYF.